This T cell receptor (beta chain) comes out of a study of control samples from healthy donors and cancer patients. Generated by immunoSEQ multiplex PCR, the TCRdb table keeps only in-frame clones and is missing some. The sample consists of about 18,000 clones, roughly 84% of them appearing once. This clone came up a few times. Looked up from germline, CDR1 is SGHTA and CDR2 is FQGNSA. The length of the CDR3 is 14 residues. The germline V and J ends were trimmed by 1 base and 5 bases, with 12 bases remaining between them. The clonotype comes from a woman in her 70s with lung cancer. The chain links TRBV7-2 to TRBJ2-7, with D tentatively TRBD2 (5 bases). Material: PBMCs. The CDR3 DNA reads as TGTGCCAGCAGCTTAGGGGAACTAGTAGACGAGCAGTACTTC. Translating it yields CASSLGELVDEQYF.